This T cell receptor beta chain was profiled in a study of cytotoxic CD8 clonotypes in ibrutinib-treated CLL (dated by TCRdb to the early 2020s). At the level of the whole study: The cohort included some 14 treatment-naive and roughly 10 relapsed/refractory patients; about 18 were IGHV unmutated. Cryopreserved peripheral blood mononuclear cells were collected before treatment, at response, and at either disease progression or sustained remission. Partial responses were observed in some 24 patients and complete responses in 2; after a median follow-up of 68 months, remission was maintained in approximately 14 patients and progression was observed in 12. On average, each sample yielded approximately 250,000 productive templates and around 100,000 productive rearrangements. Response samples were taken after a median of 12 months on treatment, ranging from roughly 6 to 36 months. Patients were still on ibrutinib when every remission and progressive disease sample was collected. Longitudinal samples were available for about 30% of the 86 trial participants.

The meaning of the sample's time point label: eleven to twelve months on ibrutinib. Roughly 1.9 micrograms of genomic DNA were extracted from cryopreserved PBMCs for TCR beta library preparation. Longitudinal blood samples from CLL patients on ibrutinib monotherapy underwent high-throughput TCR beta sequencing. The patients took part in an open-label, single-center phase 2 trial of ibrutinib monotherapy. In this sample, this clone turned up a few times. Its antigen target is currently unknown. Per-base quality was not reported, and no clone a single base away is much larger than it. The cysteine opens and the phenylalanine closes a CDR3 of 15 amino acids. Only CDR3 DNA remains: 45 bases, in frame from the first base. The CDR1 and CDR2 encoded by the germline V gene are MNHNS and SASEGT. The germline ends are 18 bases apart after V is trimmed by 2 bases and J by 7 bases. A MiSeq instrument was used for deep resolution sequencing, which targeted depths ranging from 1 in 1 million up to 1 in 200,000 T cells, with coverage averaging 10x for each clonotype. The immunoSEQ hsTCRB Kit was used to generate the TCR beta libraries. Turning to the authors' computational methods: ImmunoSEQ Data Assistant and ImmunoSEQ Analyzer were used for data analysis, and V, D and J genes were assigned according to IMGT definitions. Clonality was computed as one minus normalized Shannon entropy of productive rearrangement frequencies, ranging from 0 to 1. Public clonotype analysis was restricted to overrepresented clonotypes comprising at least 0.05% of each patient's repertoire. Repertoires from roughly 13 age-matched healthy donors in immuneACCESS were used as clonality controls. TCRdb stores this immuneACCESS table with in-frame sequences only. Part of the clones is absent; in the studies checked, under half of the shortfall reflects unresolved V genes, and no reason is known for the rest. V, J and clone size reflect that table, while D and trimming were determined from the DNA. Within this sample are tens of thousands of clones, with 57% of them counted one time only. Under 15% of the sample rests with the top ten.

Beyond this particular receptor, the publication reports: At ibrutinib response clonality went up, during sustained remission it held steady, and at progression it dropped back toward baseline. Public clonotypes were rare and either shrank or stayed stable during treatment, and the rise in clonality at ibrutinib response reflected expansion of private clonotypes. Sampling times were not matched between sustained-remission and progressing patients, and lymph node repertoires were not studied. Baseline clonality exceeded that of age-matched healthy donors and correlated strongly with circulating CD8+ T-cell counts.

Sequenced material: PBMCs, taken after 12 months of ibrutinib treatment. The clonotype comes from a human donor with chronic lymphocytic leukemia. The sequence links TRBV6-1 to TRBJ2-7; a weak D assignment points to TRBD2 (5 bases agree). In nucleotides, the sequence is TGTGCCAGCAGTGAACTGAATCCTTTGACGGGGGAGCAGTACTTC. Protein translation: CASSELNPLTGEQYF.